This T cell receptor beta chain was identified in a study of T cell responses to AZD1222 COVID-19 vaccine. Study-wide points: Reports say nearly half of spike-specific TCRs go after unmutated variant regions. Seropositive status at baseline applied to only five to seven AZD1222 recipients.

Germline values: CDR1 KGHDR, CDR2 SFDVKD. V dropped 4 bases and J dropped 6; count of bases not matched to a gene: 8. The CDR3 has 15 amino acids. Second-dose schedules of about 4 or about 12 weeks were combined. Method: immunoSEQ multiplex PCR; TCRdb's copy keeps in-frame clones and lacks some. The sample consists of some 60,000 clones, 86% of them appearing once. Points on this clone: Its antigen is undetermined.

The sequence was obtained from an adult who received the AZD1222 COVID-19 vaccine. The sequences come from peripheral blood, collected 28 days after the second AZD1222 dose. The V gene is TRBV24-1, the J gene TRBJ2-1, with 7 bases aligning to TRBD1. The chain's CDR3 is CATSDPGQPLNEQFF. The CDR3, as DNA: TGTGCCACCAGTGACCCGGGACAGCCTCTCAATGAGCAGTTCTTC.